The 9 T cell receptor beta chains in this list originate from one sample, sequenced in a study of immune evolution from preneoplasia to lung adenocarcinoma. Sequencing used immunoSEQ multiplex PCR; TCRdb keeps in-frame clones, though not all of them. The sample gives some 6,000 clones, over 65% of which show up once; about 9.6% is in the top ten. Sequencing used FFPE lung adenocarcinoma in situ tissue. These receptors came from a person between 60 and 80 years old with lung adenocarcinoma.

The V gene is TRBV27, the J gene TRBJ2-5, with a tentative D call TRBD1 (5 bases). Germline assignment: CDR1 MNHEY and CDR2 SMNVEV (reference sequence). With 2 bases removed from V and 2 bases from J, the gap between germline ends came to 9 bases. The CDR3 loop spans 14 amino acids. In nucleotides, the CDR3 is TGTGCCAGCAGTTTACTGGGGCTACAAGAGACCCAGTACTTC. Amino acid sequence: CASSLLGLQETQYF.

The J gene is TRBJ2-1, the V gene TRBV29-1; possible D gene TRBD1, 6 bases. V lost 4 bases and J lost 2, with 15 bases in between. This CDR3 spans 15 amino acids. The germline CDR1 and CDR2 sequences are SQVTM and ANQGSEA. The CDR3 coding sequence is TGCAGCGTTGGGCTGAACAGGGACCCCTACAATGAGCAGTTCTTC. Its translation: CSVGLNRDPYNEQFF.

This clone was observed a single time. The rearrangement joins TRBV5-8 to TRBJ2-7; a possible D gene is TRBD2 (6 bases). Trimming cost V 4 bases and J 6 bases, with 14 bases left between them. CDR3 length: 13 residues. CDR1 and CDR2 (germline): SGHTS, YDEGEE. The CDR3 nucleotides are TGTGCCAGCAGCGGGGGGATTAATCGCGAGCAGTACTTC. Protein: CASSGGINREQYF.

The gene calls are TRBV18 and TRBJ1-3; tentative D call: TRBD1 (5 bases). From germline, CDR1 is KGHSH and CDR2 LQKENI. CDR3 length: 15 amino acids. The V and J ends lost 2 bases and 0 bases respectively, with 8 bases between them. In DNA form, the CDR3 reads TGTGCCAGCTCACCAGAGGGGCCCTCTGGAAACACCATATATTTT. This encodes CASSPEGPSGNTIYF.

The CDR3 protein is CASSLDLASEQYF. DNA of the CDR3: TGTGCCAGCAGCTTAGATTTGGCGTCCGAGCAGTACTTC. The rearrangement joins TRBV11-2 to TRBJ2-7; the D is unclear. This CDR3 has 13 residues. V was shortened by 0 bases and J by 6 bases, with 9 bases between the two germline ends. In germline, CDR1 is SGHAT, CDR2 FQNNGV.

The chain employs TRBV7-8 and TRBJ2-5; 7 bases align to TRBD1. The CDR3 consists of 18 residues. With V trimmed by 1 base and J by 1 base, 12 bases remained unmatched. Germline CDR1 reads SGHVS; CDR2 reads FQNEAQ. In nucleotides, the CDR3 is TGTGCCAGCAGCTTAGAGATTTGGTCCGGGACAGCCCAAGAGACCCAGTACTTC. Its protein is CASSLEIWSGTAQETQYF.

This chain joins TRBV13 and TRBJ2-2; D ambiguous. Per the germline V gene, CDR1 is PRHDT and CDR2 is FYEKMQ (reference sequence). The CDR3 covers 13 residues. V was clipped by 2 bases and J by 4 bases, with 5 bases between them. In nucleotides, the CDR3 is TGTGCCAGCAGCTTATTGAGCACCGGGGAGCTGTTTTTT. Translated: CASSLLSTGELFF. The entire variable domain, with the rest obtained from reference TRBV13 and TRBJ2-2, is as follows: AAGVIQSPRHLIKEKRETATLKCYPIPRHDTVYWYQQGPGQDPQFLISFYEKMQSDKGSIPDRFSAQQFSDYHSELNMSSLELGDSALYFCASSLLSTGELFFGEGSRLTVL.

By share, this clone counts as large. The genes are TRBV11-2 and TRBJ2-5; 11 positions agree with TRBD2. V lost 5 bases to trimming and J lost 4 bases; unmatched junction nucleotides: 15. Germline V gene lookup returns CDR1 SGHAT and CDR2 FQNNGV. The CDR3 has 18 amino acids. CDR3 coding DNA: TGTGCCAGCAGCCCTCCTGGTAGCGGGGGGGCCCTGGGAGAGACCCAGTACTTC. This codes for CASSPPGSGGALGETQYF.

J is TRBJ1-4 and V is TRBV2; tentatively, D is TRBD1 (6 bases). Germline lookup yields CDR1 SNHLY and CDR2 FYNNEI. The CDR3 covers 17 residues. The V end lost 6 bases, the J end lost 1 base, and 18 bases lay between the germline ends. The CDR3 nucleotides read TGTGCCAGCAGGGGAATTTACCGGGACAAAACTAATGAAAAACTGTTTTTT. Translating it yields CASRGIYRDKTNEKLFF.